The sequence of this T cell receptor beta chain was determined in a study of identical twins. Points from the study as a whole: Models predicted too little out-of-frame TCR alpha sharing in monozygotic twins. These conclusions were based on statistical analysis (cross-sectional, not following the same donors).

V was pared by 2 bases and J by 5 bases, with 17 bases of the junction left unmatched. The CDR3 has 19 amino acids. Germline V CDR1 and CDR2: LGHNA, YNFKEQ. TCRdb independently ran MiXCR on the 5' RACE reads; one entry per CDR3 protein. The sample shows around 240,000 distinct CDR3 sequences, about 11% of them seen only once. This clonotype has ten or more counts. Its antigen is still unknown. The sequencing sample was made of memory T cells sorted from blood. V and J are TRBV4-2 and TRBJ2-7; 11 nucleotides align to TRBD2. This clonotype originated in a man in his fifties in good health. The CDR3 spells CASSQQPGTSGPGRDEQYF. CDR3 bases: TGTGCCAGCAGCCAACAACCCGGGACTAGCGGTCCGGGCAGAGACGAGCAGTACTTC.